The sequence of this T cell receptor beta chain was determined in a study of cytomegalovirus exposure and HLA in healthy donors. As for the study in general: The study's early data release held roughly 91 million unique TCRs from HLA-typed donors. Overall study results and limits: Later analysis suggested most CMV-associated TCR beta chains were HLA-restricted.

Comments on this clone: Antigen specificity is unknown.

Germline loops: CDR1 ENHRY, CDR2 SYGVKD. There are 14 residues in the CDR3. Trimming cost V 7 bases and J 0 bases, with 12 bases left between them. PCR used 60 Vbeta primers and 13 Jbeta primers. Assay: immunoSEQ multiplex PCR; the TCRdb copy retains only in-frame clones and omits some. The profile shows more than 130,000 clones, roughly two thirds of them singletons. This sequence joins TRBV10-3 and TRBJ1-2; D unclear. Sequencing input: PBMCs. This clonotype was obtained from a human donor in good health. The CDR3 here is CAITPDLSNYGYTF. CDR3 DNA: TGTGCCATCACCCCGGACTTGTCTAACTATGGCTACACCTTC.